This T cell receptor (beta chain) was retrieved from a study of T cell responses to AZD1222 COVID-19 vaccine. The repertoire was sequenced with immunoSEQ multiplex PCR; TCRdb's copy has only in-frame clones and lacks some. The table has roughly 99,000 clones, approximately 92% seen once. Trimming removed 1 base from V and 1 base from J, with 13 bases in between. The length of the CDR3 is 16 residues. Germline V gene data show CDR1 as LNHDA and CDR2 as SQIVND (reference sequence). As concerns this clone: Its antigen remains unidentified.

Whole-study results and caveats: Unmutated regions of variants are reportedly targeted by nearly half of spike-specific TCRs. Donors, mostly white British, included more females; clonal diversity was possibly underestimated.

This sample comprised peripheral blood, obtained 28 days after the second AZD1222 dose. The receptor was isolated from an adult who received the AZD1222 COVID-19 vaccine. The genes are TRBV19 and TRBJ1-1; D is unclear. CDR3 bases: TGTGCCAGTAGTATAGGGGTGGGGATCGGGAACACTGAAGCTTTCTTT. Translation: CASSIGVGIGNTEAFF. The full variable domain, its missing parts supplied by reference TRBV19 and TRBJ1-1, is DGGITQSPKYLFRKEGQNVTLSCEQNLNHDAMYWYRQDPGQGLRLIYYSQIVNDFQKGDIAEGYSVSREKKESFPLTVTSAQKNPTAFYLCASSIGVGIGNTEAFFGQGTRLTVV.